This T cell receptor (beta chain) was retrieved from a study of T cell changes during pregnancy in multiple sclerosis. Germline CDR1 MNHEY, CDR2 SMNVEV (reference sequence). After removal of 10 bases from V and 7 bases from J, the junction contained 9 bases not matched to a gene. This CDR3 has 13 residues. TCRdb's table, derived via immunoSEQ multiplex PCR, lists solely in-frame clones and lacks some. The table includes 45,000 to 55,000 clones, approximately 91% detected once. The receptor was isolated from a female donor in good health, enrolled as a control in a pregnancy study. This rearrangement joins TRBV27 to TRBJ2-7; 11 bases match TRBD1. The sequences come from CD4+ T cells from peripheral blood mononuclear cells, collected after pregnancy. This chain's CDR3 is CATRDRGTREQYF. The DNA for the CDR3 is TGTGCCACCCGGGACAGGGGGACGCGGGAGCAGTACTTC.